The rows below give T cell receptor beta chains drawn from one sample of a study of control samples from healthy donors and cancer patients. TCRdb keeps only in-frame clones here, not all; method: immunoSEQ multiplex PCR. Of 200,000 or so clones listed, around 94% are singletons. Specimen: blood. Receptor source: a man aged 45-65 years in good health. The CDR3 runs from the conserved cysteine through the conserved F or W. D genes are given only for firm matches. Size is stated for part of the rows, as once, few or many counts, or as a class when the clone is expanded.

J	D	V	size	length	CDR3	DNA
TRBJ1-1	TRBD1	TRBV5-1	once	17	CASSFTGTGGWDTEAFF	TGCGCCAGCAGCTTTACCGGGACAGGGGGGTGGGACACTGAAGCTTTCTTT
TRBJ1-4	NA	TRBV6-1	NA	14	CASSESGGGEKLFF	TGTGCCAGCAGTGAAAGCGGGGGGGGAGAAAAACTGTTTTTT
TRBJ2-5	NA	TRBV29-1	NA	13	CSIQRSGTETQYF	TGCAGCATCCAGAGGTCGGGGACGGAGACCCAGTACTTC
TRBJ1-1	NA	TRBV10-3	once	13	CAISEGLNTEAFF	TGTGCCATCAGTGAGGGACTGAACACTGAAGCTTTCTTT
TRBJ1-2	TRBD1	TRBV30	NA	14	CAWSVRQGGYGYTF	TGTGCCTGGAGTGTACGTCAGGGGGGCTATGGCTACACCTTC
TRBJ2-7	NA	TRBV6-5	NA	13	CASTIPSSYEQYF	TGTGCCAGCACGATCCCGAGTTCCTACGAGCAGTACTTC
TRBJ2-5	NA	TRBV6-5	NA	11	CASTLGGTQYF	TGTGCCAGCACTTTGGGCGGGACCCAGTACTTC
TRBJ2-2	NA	TRBV7-3	once	15	CASSHPQGGTGELFF	TGTGCCAGCAGCCACCCCCAGGGGGGTACCGGGGAGCTGTTTTTT
TRBJ1-3	NA	TRBV6-5	NA	15	CASSLMGLIGNTIYF	TGTGCCAGCAGTTTAATGGGGTTAATTGGAAACACCATATATTTT
TRBJ1-6	NA	TRBV7-3	NA	15	CASSLIRADNSPLHF	TGTGCCAGCAGCTTAATAAGGGCAGATAATTCACCCCTCCACTTT
TRBJ2-1	TRBD2	TRBV28	NA	16	CASSFPTSGGANEQFF	TGTGCCAGCAGTTTTCCAACTAGCGGGGGGGCGAATGAGCAGTTCTTC
TRBJ2-7	TRBD2	TRBV4-3	NA	13	CASSQARGGEQYF	TGCGCCAGCAGCCAGGCCCGGGGGGGCGAGCAGTACTTC
TRBJ1-1	NA	TRBV7-3	NA	13	CASSLDKNTEAFF	TGTGCCAGCAGCTTAGACAAGAACACTGAAGCTTTCTTT
TRBJ2-3	NA	TRBV5-4	NA	13	CASHREPTDTQYF	TGTGCCAGCCACCGAGAACCCACAGATACGCAGTATTTT
TRBJ1-1	NA	TRBV6-5	once	11	CASTRWGEAFF	TGTGCCAGCACCCGGTGGGGGGAAGCTTTCTTT
TRBJ2-5	NA	TRBV20-1	once	13	CSASLGVGETQYF	TGCAGTGCTAGTCTCGGGGTTGGAGAGACCCAGTACTTC
TRBJ2-1	NA	TRBV5-6	NA	14	CASRVVGTPLEQFF	TGTGCCAGCAGGGTCGTAGGGACTCCATTGGAGCAGTTCTTC
TRBJ1-1	NA	TRBV5-1	NA	13	CASRQGGNTEAFF	TGCGCCAGCAGGCAAGGGGGGAACACTGAAGCTTTCTTT
TRBJ1-6	NA	TRBV28	once	13	CASSEIRDSPLHF	TGTGCCAGCAGCGAAATTCGGGATTCACCCCTCCACTTT
TRBJ2-7	NA	TRBV7-2	NA	15	CASSLGRGARYEQYF	TGTGCCAGCAGCTTAGGTCGGGGGGCCCGCTACGAGCAGTACTTC
TRBJ2-3	NA	TRBV11-2	NA	13	CASSVRYTDTQYF	TGTGCCAGCAGCGTCCGATACACAGATACGCAGTATTTT
TRBJ1-1	NA	TRBV27	NA	14	CASSLQGLNTEAFF	TGTGCCAGCAGTTTGCAGGGGTTAAACACTGAAGCTTTCTTT
TRBJ1-5	NA	TRBV3-1/TRBV3-2	NA	14	CASSDRQGNQPQHF	TGTGCCAGCAGCGACAGACAGGGCAATCAGCCCCAGCATTTT
TRBJ2-3	TRBD2	TRBV7-9	NA	16	CASSLVGLAGADTQYF	TGTGCCAGCAGCTTAGTAGGGCTAGCGGGAGCAGATACGCAGTATTTT
TRBJ1-5	NA	TRBV5-1	once	17	CASSPRGPGVGNQPQHF	TGCGCCAGCAGCCCCCGAGGACCCGGGGTAGGTAATCAGCCCCAGCATTTT
TRBJ2-3	NA	TRBV4-1	NA	11	CASSQGGTQYF	TGCGCCAGCAGCCAAGGAGGTACGCAGTATTTT
TRBJ2-4	TRBD1	TRBV2	NA	14	CASLRQGAKNIQYF	TGTGCCAGCCTACGACAGGGCGCCAAAAACATTCAGTACTTC
TRBJ2-1	NA	TRBV9	NA	13	CASSVLDRSQQFF	TGTGCCAGCAGCGTTTTAGACCGGTCCCAGCAGTTCTTC
TRBJ1-1	TRBD1	TRBV3-1/TRBV3-2	NA	16	CASSWTGGRHLTEAFF	TGTGCCAGCAGCTGGACAGGGGGACGACATCTCACTGAAGCTTTCTTT
TRBJ2-2	NA	TRBV28	NA	11	CASSDAGELFF	TGTGCCAGCAGCGACGCGGGGGAGCTGTTTTTT
TRBJ2-3	TRBD1	TRBV4-2	NA	19	CASSQVRTGGYRGTDTQYF	TGTGCCAGCAGCCAAGTGCGGACAGGGGGCTACCGGGGCACAGATACGCAGTATTTT
TRBJ1-5	NA	TRBV6-5	NA	11	CASSWDKPQHF	TGTGCCAGCAGTTGGGATAAGCCCCAGCATTTT
TRBJ1-5	TRBD1	TRBV4-2	NA	13	CASSPGGAEPQHF	TGTGCCAGCAGCCCAGGGGGCGCGGAGCCCCAGCATTTT
TRBJ2-2	NA	TRBV5-4	NA	14	CASSSGINTGELFF	TGTGCCAGCAGCTCCGGGATAAACACCGGGGAGCTGTTTTTT
TRBJ1-5	NA	TRBV19	NA	17	CASSIGGQYSVGQPQHF	TGTGCCAGTAGTATAGGAGGGCAGTATTCGGTCGGGCAGCCCCAGCATTTT
TRBJ2-1	NA	TRBV10-1	NA	15	CASSEKGGGLKEQFF	TGCGCCAGCAGTGAAAAGGGGGGGGGCCTCAAAGAGCAGTTCTTC
TRBJ2-1	NA	TRBV7-9	NA	14	CASSLGQGYNEQFF	TGTGCCAGCAGCTTAGGGCAGGGATACAATGAGCAGTTCTTC
TRBJ2-1	NA	TRBV5-1	NA	13	CASSLESYNEQFF	TGCGCCAGCAGCTTAGAATCGTACAATGAGCAGTTCTTC
TRBJ1-2	NA	TRBV14	many	15	CASSQEGQFDYGYTF	TGTGCCAGCAGCCAAGAGGGGCAGTTCGACTATGGCTACACCTTC
TRBJ1-1	NA	TRBV24-1	NA	12	CATSDPNTEAFF	TGTGCCACCTCGGACCCGAACACTGAAGCTTTCTTT
TRBJ1-6	NA	TRBV30	NA	16	CAWSVTPQGSNSPLHF	TGTGCCTGGAGTGTAACCCCCCAGGGTTCCAATTCACCCCTCCACTTT
TRBJ2-2	TRBD1	TRBV11-2	once	16	CASSFETGGSTGELFF	TGTGCCAGCAGCTTTGAGACAGGGGGCTCCACCGGGGAGCTGTTTTTT
TRBJ1-1	NA	TRBV9	NA	15	CASSPQIFGNTEAFF	TGTGCCAGCAGCCCCCAGATATTCGGAAACACTGAAGCTTTCTTT
TRBJ1-4	NA	TRBV6-5	once	13	CASQDTTNEKLFF	TGTGCCAGCCAGGATACAACTAATGAAAAACTGTTTTTT
TRBJ1-5	TRBD1	TRBV28	once	16	CASTHHRGTGNQPQHF	TGTGCCAGCACGCACCACAGGGGCACTGGCAATCAGCCCCAGCATTTT
TRBJ1-1	NA	TRBV11-2	NA	13	CASSLVITAEAFF	TGTGCCAGCAGCTTAGTTATTACAGCTGAAGCTTTCTTT
TRBJ1-1	TRBD1	TRBV29-1	NA	13	CSVERGQGTEAFF	TGCAGCGTTGAGAGGGGGCAGGGCACTGAAGCTTTCTTT
TRBJ1-1	TRBD1	TRBV7-3	NA	15	CASSSSGTGLAEAFF	TGTGCCAGCAGCTCGTCCGGGACAGGATTAGCTGAAGCTTTCTTT
TRBJ1-5	NA	TRBV6-6	NA	14	CASSSQPGTRPQHF	TGTGCCAGCAGTTCGCAACCCGGGACGCGGCCCCAGCATTTT
TRBJ2-7	NA	TRBV9	NA	14	CASSVGGSSYEQYF	TGTGCCAGCAGCGTAGGTGGCAGTTCCTACGAGCAGTACTTC
TRBJ2-2	NA	TRBV7-2	NA	15	CASSFGQINTGELFF	TGTGCCAGCAGCTTCGGACAGATCAACACCGGGGAGCTGTTTTTT
TRBJ2-1	NA	TRBV4-2	once	17	CASSRYITADPNNEQFF	TGTGCCAGCAGCCGCTATATTACAGCGGACCCCAACAATGAGCAGTTCTTC
TRBJ2-7	TRBD1	TRBV5-8	NA	14	CASSGQGAYYEQYF	TGTGCCAGCAGTGGACAGGGGGCATACTACGAGCAGTACTTC
TRBJ1-4	NA	TRBV7-9	NA	15	CASSLGVRGDEKLFF	TGTGCCAGCAGCCTCGGGGTCAGAGGGGATGAAAAACTGTTTTTT